The next 3 T cell receptor beta chains were all read from a single sample in a study of vaccination and CD4 T cells after COVID-19. Once obtained from cultured CD4+ T cells, the DNA was sequenced using the Oncomine TCR Beta short-read assay. TCRdb redid the calling of the PCR reads with MiXCR, one entry per CDR3 protein. The sample shows over 8,500 distinct CDR3 sequences, around 50% of them seen only once. The treatment denotes: roughly ten-day PBMC culture with coronavirus spike peptide pools or control peptides (ViraFEST assay). The antigens of these receptors remain unknown. The sequenced material came from CD4+ T cells from blood, cultured in vitro. Receptors were obtained from a human donor who had recovered from COVID-19.

The rearrangement links TRBV2 to TRBJ2-5; D is unclear. V was trimmed by 0 bases and J by 7 bases, leaving 6 bases between them. The CDR3 spans 12 residues. Germline values: CDR1 SNHLY, CDR2 FYNNEI. In nucleotides, the CDR3 is TGTGCCAGCAGTGAAGCGCAGGTGACCCAGTACTTC. It specifies CASSEAQVTQYF.

This chain joins TRBV7-2 and TRBJ1-6; 9 bases agree with TRBD1. The germline V gene has CDR1 SGHTA and CDR2 FQGNSA. The CDR3 is made up of 16 amino acids. V lost 1 base to trimming and J lost 5 bases; unmatched junction nucleotides: 3. The CDR3 DNA is TGTGCCAGCAGCTTAGAGGGGACAGGGCATAATTCACCCCTCCACTTT. Protein product: CASSLEGTGHNSPLHF.

The rearrangement links TRBV30 to TRBJ2-7, with 7 positions matching TRBD2. Germline trimming cut 0 bases from V and 7 bases from J; bases unmatched to any gene: 6. CDR1 and CDR2 (germline): GTSNPN, SVGIG (reference sequence). This CDR3 spans 13 amino acids. This CDR3 reads CAWSVLWEGEQYF. CDR3 in DNA: TGTGCCTGGAGTGTGTTGTGGGAGGGGGAGCAGTACTTC.